This T cell receptor (beta chain) is from a study of OX40 agonist ivuxolimab in advanced cancers. There are 15 residues in the CDR3. Looked up from germline, CDR1 is GTSNPN and CDR2 is SVGIG (reference sequence). Trimming removed 0 bases at V and 4 bases at J, with 16 bases between. Sequencing used immunoSEQ multiplex PCR; TCRdb keeps in-frame clones, though not all of them. The table lists 70,000 to 80,000 clones, around nine tenths of them singletons. The specimen comprised CD4+ or CD8+ T cells sorted from blood, sampled in a trial of the OX40 agonist ivuxolimab. J is TRBJ2-7 and V is TRBV30; a weak D match, TRBD2 (5 bases). The sequence came from an adult with an advanced solid tumor such as melanoma, head and neck, liver or kidney cancer. The CDR3 loop is CAWSVKRERTYEQYF. DNA for the CDR3: TGTGCCTGGAGTGTGAAGAGGGAACGGACGTACGAGCAGTACTTC.